A single sample gave rise to the 24 T cell receptor beta chains below, sequenced in a study of blood T cell repertoires in COVID-19. This table comes from immunoSEQ multiplex PCR, and its TCRdb copy is limited to in-frame clones, with some not included. The repertoire consists of around 93,000 clones, with roughly 80% occurring once and the leading ten covering approximately 18%. The sequenced material came from peripheral blood. Receptor source: a man of 80 years or more with acute or convalescent COVID-19.

The J gene is TRBJ2-7, the V gene TRBV29-1; 7 nucleotides align to TRBD1. This CDR3 spans 13 amino acids. Germline V gives CDR1 SQVTM, CDR2 ANQGSEA. V dropped 5 bases and J dropped 5; count of bases not matched to a gene: 9. The CDR3 is CSVNRGRRNEQYF. Here the CDR3 DNA reads TGCAGCGTTAACAGGGGAAGAAGAAACGAGCAGTACTTC.

V usage is TRBV28 and J usage is TRBJ1-2; 11 positions match TRBD1. Trimming cost V 1 base and J 7 bases; bases outside gene matches: 2. Germline-derived CDR1 and CDR2 are MDHEN and SYDVKM. This CDR3 has 14 residues. DNA of the CDR3: TGTGCCAGCAGTTTATTAGGGACAGGGGGTGGCTACACCTTC. Its protein product is CASSLLGTGGGYTF.

The chain employs TRBV5-1 and TRBJ1-1; D is ambiguous. V lost 4 bases, J lost 6 bases, and 10 bases lay in between. The CDR3 has 12 residues. Looked up from germline, CDR1 is SGHRS and CDR2 is YFSETQ. DNA for the CDR3: TGCGCCAGCAGCCATCGAGGCGCTGAAGCTTTCTTT. It encodes CASSHRGAEAFF.

The V and J genes are TRBV10-3 and TRBJ2-3; the match to TRBD1 covers 9 bases. The CDR3 runs to 15 residues. CDR1 ENHRY and CDR2 SYGVKD come from the germline V gene. V gave up 4 bases and J gave up 4 bases; unmatched junction bases: 6. CDR3 loop: CAISVGDRAADTQYF. Written as DNA, the CDR3 is TGTGCCATCAGTGTTGGGGACAGGGCTGCAGATACGCAGTATTTT.

The chain recombines TRBV3-1 (or the pseudogene TRBV3-2) with TRBJ1-6; D uncertain. Germline CDR1 is LGHDT and CDR2 is YNNKEL (reference sequence). Between the trimmed V and J ends, which lost 0 bases and 13 bases, there was a span of 10 bases. The CDR3 totals 13 residues. The DNA of the CDR3 is TGTGCCAGCAGCCAAGATAGAGGCTTTCCCCTCCACTTT. It codes for CASSQDRGFPLHF.

This clone was counted once. V gene TRBV5-1 combines with J gene TRBJ2-1; TRBD2 is a possible D gene (6 bases). This CDR3 has 16 amino acids. V lost 0 bases, J lost 8 bases, and 18 bases lay in between. The germline V gene has CDR1 SGHRS and CDR2 YFSETQ. As DNA, the CDR3 is TGCGCCAGCAGCTTGGCCCTGGGGGGAGGAGGGGATGAGCAGTTCTTC. Translated: CASSLALGGGGDEQFF.

The rearrangement links TRBV19 to TRBJ2-7; possible D gene TRBD2, 6 bases. The CDR3 loop spans 13 amino acids. V lost 4 bases, J lost 3 bases, and 10 bases lay in between. Per germline, CDR1 LNHDA and CDR2 SQIVND (reference sequence). The CDR3 DNA is TGTGCCAGTAGTAGCGATAGCGGCTACGAGCAGTACTTC. Translated, it gives CASSSDSGYEQYF.

The gene calls are TRBV30 and TRBJ1-3; TRBD1 might be the D (6 bases). Germline CDR1 GTSNPN, CDR2 SVGIG (reference sequence). This CDR3 has 14 residues. Between the trimmed V and J ends, which lost 5 bases and 5 bases, there was a span of 16 bases. The CDR3 region has the DNA TGTGCCTGGGGGTCTGGGGGCGGGCGAAACACCATATATTTT. Amino acid sequence: CAWGSGGGRNTIYF.

This clone was seen more than once but under ten times. The chain has TRBV10-1 and TRBJ2-2; tentative D call: TRBD2 (6 bases). Germline loops: CDR1 WNHNN, CDR2 SYGVQD (reference sequence). Deletions cut 0 bases from V and 3 bases from J, with 11 bases between. This CDR3 spans 16 amino acids. CDR3 nucleotides: TGCGCCAGCAGTGAGTCTCGCGGGGTGGACACCGGGGAGCTGTTTTTT. Translated, it gives CASSESRGVDTGELFF.

V gene TRBV6-5 combines with J gene TRBJ2-6; D not certain. The CDR3 is made up of 14 amino acids. The germline gives CDR1 MNHEY, CDR2 SVGAGI. The germline V and J ends were trimmed by 5 bases and 0 bases, with 5 bases remaining between them. CDR3 DNA: TGTGCCAGCAGTCTTAGCTCTGGGGCCAACGTCCTGACTTTC. As protein: CASSLSSGANVLTF.

This clone was observed a single time. The CDR3 loop is CASSPQWALRSGANVLTF. CDR3 in DNA: TGTGCCAGCTCACCACAGTGGGCTCTCCGCTCTGGGGCCAACGTCCTGACTTTC. The chain joins TRBV18 to TRBJ2-6; D is uncertain. Germline V lookup: CDR1 KGHSH, CDR2 LQKENI. This CDR3 has 18 amino acids. Trimming stripped 1 base from V and 0 bases from J, with 13 bases between.

The rearrangement uses TRBV7-2 and TRBJ1-1, with 7 bases matching TRBD1. The CDR3 is 16 amino acids. From germline, CDR1 is SGHTA and CDR2 FQGNSA. V was clipped by 7 bases and J by 2 bases; unmatched bases: 13. CDR3 sequence (DNA): TGTGCCAGCACCAAGGGACAGACCCGCGTTAACACTGAAGCTTTCTTT. Translating gives CASTKGQTRVNTEAFF.

The rearrangement links TRBV19 to TRBJ1-5, with a weak D call TRBD1 (6 bases). Trimming took 7 bases from V and 4 from J, leaving 14 bases between them. CDR1 and CDR2 from the germline V gene are LNHDA and SQIVND (reference sequence). CDR3 length: 14 residues. The CDR3 DNA sequence: TGTGCCAGTATAGAGACAGGCTTAAATCAGCCCCAGCATTTT. Residues: CASIETGLNQPQHF.

The genes are TRBV7-2 and TRBJ2-7; 7 bases match TRBD1. After removal of 8 bases from V and 1 base from J, the junction contained 11 bases not matched to a gene. This CDR3 is 15 amino acids long. Germline CDR1 SGHTA, CDR2 FQGNSA. The chain's CDR3 is CASAITGERSYEQYF. CDR3 bases: TGTGCCAGCGCCATAACAGGGGAGCGATCCTACGAGCAGTACTTC.

J is TRBJ2-7 and V is TRBV9, with D maybe TRBD2 (6 bases). The CDR3 is 15 residues long. The V gene lost 0 bases and the J gene lost 3 bases, with 13 bases spanning the gap. Germline CDR1 reads SGDLS; CDR2 reads YYNGEE. The CDR3 here is CASSVGRGGVYEQYF. For the CDR3, the DNA is TGTGCCAGCAGCGTAGGTAGGGGAGGAGTCTACGAGCAGTACTTC.

This clone came up once. CDR3: CAWGASGWEQFF. The CDR3 DNA reads as TGTGCCTGGGGGGCTAGCGGGTGGGAGCAGTTCTTC. This sequence joins TRBV11-2 and TRBJ2-1, with 8 bases identical to TRBD2. With V trimmed by 11 bases and J by 10 bases, 10 bases remained unmatched. The CDR3 spans 12 residues. Looked up from germline, CDR1 is SGHAT and CDR2 is FQNNGV.

The genes are TRBV28 and TRBJ2-7, with 7 bases that match TRBD2. Trimming cost V 3 bases and J 5 bases; bases outside gene matches: 10. Germline CDR1 and CDR2: MDHEN and SYDVKM. The CDR3 length is 15 residues. CDR3 sequence reads: CASSFIRGRGNEQYF. The CDR3 coding sequence is TGTGCCAGCAGTTTTATACGCGGGAGAGGAAACGAGCAGTACTTC.

This CDR3 is CASSPTGDGNTIYF. As DNA, the CDR3 is TGCGCCAGCAGCCCGACAGGGGATGGAAACACCATATATTTT. The chain is built from TRBV5-1 and TRBJ1-3, with 8 bases that match TRBD1. This CDR3 region has 14 residues. V was pared by 4 bases and J by 3 bases, with 3 bases of the junction left unmatched. From germline, CDR1 is SGHRS and CDR2 YFSETQ.

The chain carries TRBV5-4 and TRBJ2-2, with a weak D call TRBD2 (7 bases). There are 17 residues in the CDR3. Trimming stripped 4 bases from V and 5 bases from J, with 21 bases between. Germline V CDR1 and CDR2: SGHNT, YYREEE (reference sequence). This CDR3 reads CASSLVGGGPRTGELFF. The CDR3 DNA is TGTGCCAGCAGCCTGGTAGGGGGGGGGCCGCGAACCGGGGAGCTGTTTTTT.

V gene TRBV9 combines with J gene TRBJ1-5, with D possibly being TRBD1 (6 bases). The CDR3 runs to 15 residues. Germline V lookup: CDR1 SGDLS, CDR2 YYNGEE. Trimming took off 4 bases at V and 6 bases at J, with 17 bases between the two ends. Here the CDR3 DNA reads TGTGCCAGCAGCTCCGAGGGGGGGTTGCTTCAGCCCCAGCATTTT. Translating it yields CASSSEGGLLQPQHF.

This clone has a single count. The gene calls are TRBV28 and TRBJ1-5, with D possibly TRBD1 on 5 matching bases. Trimming left V 6 bases short and J 6 bases short, with 21 bases between. CDR3 length: 16 amino acids. CDR1 is MDHEN and CDR2 is SYDVKM in the germline V gene. The CDR3 DNA follows: TGTGCCAGCAGATTCTCGGGGGTCAAGTTCGGTCAGCCCCAGCATTTT. Translation: CASRFSGVKFGQPQHF. The variable domain in full, with the rest retrieved from reference TRBV28 and TRBJ1-5, is DVKVTQSSRYLVKRTGEKVFLECVQDMDHENMFWYRQDPGLGLRLIYFSYDVKMKEKGDIPEGYSVSREKKERFSLILESASTNQTSMYLCASRFSGVKFGQPQHFGDGTRLSIL.

This rearrangement joins TRBV11-2 to TRBJ1-4; D not certain. V lost 1 base and J lost 2, with 8 bases in between. CDR1 SGHAT and CDR2 FQNNGV come from the germline V gene. The CDR3 is made up of 15 amino acids. CDR3 sequence: CASSLVRGTNEKLFF. The CDR3 DNA reads as TGTGCCAGCAGCTTAGTGAGAGGGACTAATGAAAAACTGTTTTTT.

V gene TRBV6-5 combines with J gene TRBJ1-1; 8 bases agree with TRBD1. After removal of 2 bases from V and 2 bases from J, the junction contained 4 bases not matched to a gene. This CDR3 spans 15 amino acids. CDR1 and CDR2 from the germline V gene are MNHEY and SVGAGI. CDR3 region: CASSYGDRRNTEAFF. The CDR3 nucleotides read TGTGCCAGCAGTTACGGGGACAGGCGAAACACTGAAGCTTTCTTT.

The chain uses TRBV19 and TRBJ2-3, with D perhaps TRBD1 (5 bases). The CDR3 runs 15 residues. Germline V gene data show CDR1 as LNHDA and CDR2 as SQIVND (reference sequence). V lost 6 bases, J lost 5 bases, and 18 bases lay in between. Here the CDR3 reads CASRDNGRGGDTQYF. In DNA, the CDR3 is TGTGCCAGTAGGGACAACGGGCGCGGCGGAGATACGCAGTATTTT.